This TCR beta chain stems from a study of CXCR3-negative and CXCR3-positive naive CD8 T cells. The overall study: Every library held about 1.5 +/- 0.3 million TRB reads, and the total came to roughly 150 million. Study findings and constraints: The study found that naive CXCR3-negative and CXCR3-positive cells shared TRBV-TRBJ usage, while memory cells differed.

5' RACE with UMI labels generated the TRB cDNA libraries. Reanalyzing the 5' RACE reads, TCRdb keeps one entry per CDR3 protein, without DNA. The sample data list 23,000 or so distinct CDR3 sequences. Comments on this clonotype: Antigen unknown.

The CDR3 is made up of 16 amino acids. Every individual CD8+ T cell subset underwent sorting in triplicate at about 300,000 cells apiece. Phenotypically, naive CD8+ T cells corresponded to CD45RO-CCR7+CD27+CD95-. This receptor was identified in a human donor in good health. Some clones in this sample may be carry-over from other donors' samples. This sequence joins TRBV21-1 and TRBJ1-5; with no DNA, the TCRdb D assignment of TRBD1 cannot be verified. TRBV21-1 is a pseudogene segment. Material for sequencing was naive CXCR3- CD8+ T cells from blood. Subset noted: CD45RO-CCR7+CD27+CD95- naive CD8+ T cells lacking CXCR3 (TNR3-). CDR3: CASSKGTGRFHQPQHF.